This T cell receptor beta chain was recorded in a study of blood T cell repertoires in COVID-19. Turning to the study itself: Researchers got acute and convalescent COVID-19 samples from the United States, Italy and Spain. In each case, the material was cDNA or gDNA derived from T cells, B-cell-depleted T cells, or PBMCs.

In the original analysis: Reference gene primer amplification in the assay estimated nucleated cell counts. Profiled with immunoSEQ multiplex PCR; TCRdb holds only in-frame clones, not every one. The D gene and trimming were derived from the DNA, and the V and J assignments and clone size from that table. The sample has around 150,000 clones, more than 80% seen once. The CDR3 contains 15 residues. V lost 6 bases to trimming and J lost 2 bases; unmatched junction nucleotides: 11. From germline, CDR1 is SQVTM and CDR2 ANQGSEA. The specimen was peripheral blood. The clonotype was recovered from a woman in her sixties or seventies with active COVID-19. The rearrangement uses TRBV29-1 and TRBJ2-3; 7 nucleotides agree with TRBD2. The CDR3 protein is CSVIRARDYTDTQYF. The DNA for the CDR3 is TGCAGCGTAATCCGGGCTAGGGACTACACAGATACGCAGTATTTT.